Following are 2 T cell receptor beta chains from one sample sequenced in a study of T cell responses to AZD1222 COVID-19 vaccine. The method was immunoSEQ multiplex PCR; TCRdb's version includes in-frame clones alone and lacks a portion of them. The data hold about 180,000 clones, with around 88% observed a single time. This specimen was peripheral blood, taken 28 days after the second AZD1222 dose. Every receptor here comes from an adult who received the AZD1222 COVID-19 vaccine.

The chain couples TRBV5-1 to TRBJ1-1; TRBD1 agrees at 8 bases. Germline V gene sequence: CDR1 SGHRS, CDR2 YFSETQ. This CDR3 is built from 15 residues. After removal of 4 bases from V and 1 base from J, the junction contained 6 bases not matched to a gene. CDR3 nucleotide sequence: TGCGCCAGCAGCACTGATGGGACAGGGAACACTGAAGCTTTCTTT. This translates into CASSTDGTGNTEAFF.

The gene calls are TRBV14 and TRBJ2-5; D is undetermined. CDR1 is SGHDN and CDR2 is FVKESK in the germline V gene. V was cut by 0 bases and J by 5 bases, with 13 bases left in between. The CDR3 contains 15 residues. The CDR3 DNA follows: TGTGCCAGCAGCCAAGATAGTCCGACTTTGGAGACCCAGTACTTC. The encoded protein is CASSQDSPTLETQYF.